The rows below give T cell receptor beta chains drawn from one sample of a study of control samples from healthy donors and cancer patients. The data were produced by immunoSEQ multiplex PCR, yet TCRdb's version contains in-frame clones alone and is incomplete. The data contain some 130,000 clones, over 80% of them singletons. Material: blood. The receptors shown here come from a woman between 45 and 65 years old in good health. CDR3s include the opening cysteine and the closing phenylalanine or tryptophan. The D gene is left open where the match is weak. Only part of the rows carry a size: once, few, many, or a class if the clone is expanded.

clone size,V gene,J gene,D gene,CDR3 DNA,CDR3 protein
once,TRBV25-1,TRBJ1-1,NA,TGTGCCAGCAGTGCCCGTTGGGGCACTGAAGCTTTCTTT,CASSARWGTEAFF
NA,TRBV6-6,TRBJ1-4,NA,TGTGCCAGCAGTCGACAGGAAAAACTGTTTTTT,CASSRQEKLFF
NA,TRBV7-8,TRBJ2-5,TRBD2,TGTGCCAGCAGCTTAGAGCGAGCGGGGGGTCGGACCCAGTACTTC,CASSLERAGGRTQYF
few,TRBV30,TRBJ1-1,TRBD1,TGTGCCTGGGGGGGACAGATCACTGAAGCTTTCTTT,CAWGGQITEAFF
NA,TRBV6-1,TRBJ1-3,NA,TGTGCCACCTCCCGGACAGCTGGAAACACCATATATTTT,CATSRTAGNTIYF
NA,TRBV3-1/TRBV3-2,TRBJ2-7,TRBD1,TGTGCCAGCAGCCCGATTTACAGGGGGCGCGAGCAGTACTTC,CASSPIYRGREQYF
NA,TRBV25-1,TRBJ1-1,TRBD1,TGTGCCAGCAGTGTGACGGACAGGGAAGCTTTCTTT,CASSVTDREAFF
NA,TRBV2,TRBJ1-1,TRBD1,TGTGCCAGCAGTGAAACCCGGACAGGGGCGGGATTGAACACTGAAGCTTTCTTT,CASSETRTGAGLNTEAFF
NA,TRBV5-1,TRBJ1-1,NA,TGCGCCAGCAGCCGGGGACAAAGGGACACTGAAGCTTTCTTT,CASSRGQRDTEAFF
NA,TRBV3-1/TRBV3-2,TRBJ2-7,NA,TGTGCCAGCAGCCAAAGGTCCGGGGTTGCCTACGAGCAGTACTTC,CASSQRSGVAYEQYF
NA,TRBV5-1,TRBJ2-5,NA,TGCGCCAGCAAGGTGTCAGTCCAAGAGACCCAGTACTTC,CASKVSVQETQYF
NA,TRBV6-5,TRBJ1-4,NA,TGTGCCAGCAGAGACGCGGGGGTAACTAATGAAAAACTGTTTTTT,CASRDAGVTNEKLFF
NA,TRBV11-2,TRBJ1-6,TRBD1,TGTGCCAGCAGCTTTGGGACAGTATCTAATTCACCCCTCCACTTT,CASSFGTVSNSPLHF
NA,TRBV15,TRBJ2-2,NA,TGTGCCACCAGCAGACAACTAGTAGATTACACCGGGGAGCTGTTTTTT,CATSRQLVDYTGELFF
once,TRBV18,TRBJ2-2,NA,TGTGCCAGCTCACCACAGGGGACGCGGAACACCGGGGAGCTGTTTTTT,CASSPQGTRNTGELFF
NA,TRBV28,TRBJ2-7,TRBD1,TGTGCCAGCAGTTTATGGGACAGGGACGGCGAGCAGTACTTC,CASSLWDRDGEQYF
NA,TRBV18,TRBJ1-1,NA,TGTGCCAGCTCACCACCGGGACTCACTGAAGCTTTCTTT,CASSPPGLTEAFF
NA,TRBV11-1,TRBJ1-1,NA,TGTGCCAGCAGCTTAGAGATCGACAGCAGGGAAGCTTTCTTT,CASSLEIDSREAFF